One sample yielded the 19 T cell receptor beta chains listed below, sequenced in a study of blood T cells in healthy people across ages. Using a J-beta primer mix together with a sample-barcoded 5' primer, a second PCR was run for about 7 to 12 cycles. TCRdb reanalysed the 5' RACE reads using MiXCR and keeps one entry per CDR3 protein. The table has around 1.5 million distinct CDR3 sequences, almost 35% seen once. Sequencing used blood. The receptors were sampled from a woman in her thirties in good health.

The chain recombines TRBV30 with TRBJ1-1; D is undetermined. The CDR3 consists of 14 residues. V was clipped by 5 bases and J by 4 bases, with 17 bases between them. In germline, CDR1 is GTSNPN, CDR2 SVGIG (reference sequence). The CDR3 sequence is CAWFKSPISTEAFF. CDR3 DNA: TGTGCCTGGTTTAAGTCCCCCATATCCACTGAAGCTTTCTTT.

The rearrangement uses TRBV7-6 and TRBJ2-3; D is possibly TRBD1 (5 bases). Trimming took off 1 base at V and 4 bases at J, with 18 bases between the two ends. Germline V gene lookup returns CDR1 SGHVS and CDR2 FNYEAQ. The CDR3 consists of 17 residues. As DNA, the CDR3 is TGTGCCAGCAGCTTAGAAGTGGTGACAGTCTTTTCAGATACGCAGTATTTT. This sequence encodes CASSLEVVTVFSDTQYF. Drawing the rest from reference TRBV7-6 and TRBJ2-3, the complete variable domain is GAGVSQSPRYKVTKRGQDVALRCDPISGHVSLYWYRQALGQGPEFLTYFNYEAQQDKSGLPNDRFSAERPEGSISTLTIQRTEQRDSAMYRCASSLEVVTVFSDTQYFGPGTRLTVL.

CDR3 sequence: CSAREATSYEQYF. The CDR3 bases are TGCAGTGCTAGAGAGGCAACCTCCTACGAGCAGTACTTC. The chain has TRBV20-1 and TRBJ2-7; D gene unclear. V was cut by 0 bases and J by 0 bases, with 6 bases left in between. Germline V gene lookup returns CDR1 DFQATT and CDR2 SNEGSKA (reference sequence). The CDR3 length is 13 residues.

This clonotype was observed a few times. The chain couples TRBV6-1 to TRBJ1-5, with TRBD1 identical over 10 bases. The germline CDR1 and CDR2 sequences are MNHNS and SASEGT. This CDR3 comprises 13 residues. Trimming at V came to 10 bases and at J to 8 bases, leaving 8 bases not matched to a gene. The CDR3 region is CATVGQGGEPQHF. The DNA of the CDR3 is TGTGCCACCGTTGGACAGGGGGGTGAGCCCCAGCATTTT.

This clonotype was seen more than once but under ten times. V usage is TRBV11-1 and J usage is TRBJ2-5; 9 positions agree with TRBD2. J gave up 5 bases and V 4 bases, and 17 bases lay outside the gene matches. Germline CDR1 SGHAT, CDR2 FQDESV (reference sequence). The CDR3 covers 18 residues. CDR3 DNA sequence: TGTGCCAGCAGCTCGGGATGGACGGCGGGGGGGCTTGGCGAGACCCAGTACTTC. It encodes CASSSGWTAGGLGETQYF. Drawing the rest from reference TRBV11-1 and TRBJ2-5, the complete variable domain is EAEVAQSPRYKITEKSQAVAFWCDPISGHATLYWYRQILGQGPELLVQFQDESVVDDSQLPKDRFSAERLKGVDSTLKIQPAELGDSAMYLCASSSGWTAGGLGETQYFGPGTRLLVL.

This clonotype came up a few times. The rearrangement links TRBV27 to TRBJ2-1; 7 nucleotides match TRBD2. Trimming took 3 bases from V and 5 from J; bases not matched to a gene: 10. This CDR3 spans 16 amino acids. Germline-derived CDR1 and CDR2 are MNHEY and SMNVEV (reference sequence). This CDR3 reads CASSFFGLAVDNEQFF. CDR3 DNA: TGTGCCAGCAGTTTTTTTGGCCTAGCGGTGGACAATGAGCAGTTCTTC.

V gene TRBV28 combines with J gene TRBJ1-4; 8 nucleotides align to TRBD1. Germline assignment: CDR1 MDHEN and CDR2 SYDVKM. V lost 6 bases, J lost 5 bases, and 11 bases stayed unmatched. CDR3 length equals 16 residues. The CDR3 coding sequence is TGTGCCAGCAGCCAGATCCGGGACAGGTTAAATGAAAAACTGTTTTTT. Translation gives CASSQIRDRLNEKLFF.

The J gene is TRBJ2-1, the V gene TRBV12-3 or TRBV12-4; 10 bases match TRBD2. The V and J ends lost 6 bases and 3 bases, in that order; junction bases with no gene match: 5. The CDR3 totals 15 residues. CDR3 DNA sequence: TGTGCCAGCAGGGCCCTAGCGGGGGACTACAATGAGCAGTTCTTC. Its protein is CASRALAGDYNEQFF.

This clonotype was recorded many times. V is TRBV7-9 and J is TRBJ2-6, with D perhaps matching TRBD2 (5 bases). The CDR3 length is 18 residues. Trimming stripped 8 bases from V and 2 bases from J, with 22 bases between. The germline gives CDR1 SEHNR, CDR2 FQNEAQ (reference sequence). This CDR3 is CASAVSRGNGAGANVLTF. In nucleotides, the CDR3 is TGTGCCAGCGCAGTGTCAAGAGGGAACGGTGCTGGGGCCAACGTCCTGACTTTC. Full variable domain (missing parts from reference TRBV7-9 and TRBJ2-6): DTGVSQNPRHKITKRGQNVTFRCDPISEHNRLYWYRQTLGQGPEFLTYFQNEAQLEKSRLLSDRFSAERPKGSFSTLEIQRTEQGDSAMYLCASAVSRGNGAGANVLTFGAGSRLTVL.

The genes are TRBV6-6 and TRBJ1-5; TRBD1 matches at 7 bases. V gave up 4 bases and J gave up 2 bases; unmatched junction bases: 8. The CDR3 length is 16 residues. Germline-derived CDR1 and CDR2 are MNHNY and SVGAGI (reference sequence). CDR3 loop: CASSSRQGPGNQPQHF. The CDR3 nucleotides are TGTGCCAGCAGTTCCCGACAGGGTCCAGGCAATCAGCCCCAGCATTTT.

The chain links TRBV25-1 to TRBJ1-5, with unresolved D. CDR1 and CDR2 (germline): MGHDK, SYGVNS. Trimming pared 1 base from V and 2 bases from J, leaving 9 bases between. This CDR3 is 15 amino acids long. The CDR3 DNA sequence: TGTGCCAGCAGTGAATGGAGCGCCGGCAATCAGCCCCAGCATTTT. This translates into CASSEWSAGNQPQHF.

The chain is built from TRBV7-2 and TRBJ1-2, with 7 bases fitting TRBD1. Germline V lookup: CDR1 SGHTA, CDR2 FQGNSA. After removal of 1 base from V and 7 bases from J, the junction contained 9 bases not matched to a gene. The CDR3 has 15 amino acids. The DNA of the CDR3 is TGTGCCAGCAGCTTAGTAAGGGGGCAGGGCTCTGGCTACACCTTC. It is translated as CASSLVRGQGSGYTF.

The CDR3 bases are TGCAGCACAGCCGAGACTACCCATTACGAGCAGTACTTC. As protein: CSTAETTHYEQYF. The chain recombines TRBV20-1 with TRBJ2-7, with D possibly TRBD2 on 5 matching bases. The CDR3 runs to 13 residues. Germline V lookup: CDR1 DFQATT, CDR2 SNEGSKA (reference sequence).

The chain recombines TRBV9 with TRBJ2-2; TRBD1 agrees at 7 bases. The germline V gene has CDR1 SGDLS and CDR2 YYNGEE. The J segment lost 4 bases and the V segment lost 2 bases, leaving 5 bases of the junction unmatched. This CDR3 comprises 15 residues. CDR3: CASSVGTVSTGELFF. CDR3 bases: TGTGCCAGCAGCGTCGGGACAGTAAGCACCGGGGAGCTGTTTTTT.

This CDR3 reads CASSSSGQPQHF. DNA of the CDR3: TGTGCCAGCAGCTCAAGCGGTCAGCCCCAGCATTTT. This chain joins TRBV7-8 and TRBJ1-5; D unresolved. CDR1 is SGHVS, CDR2 FQNEAQ, per germline. This CDR3 has 12 amino acids. V was cut by 4 bases and J by 6 bases, with 7 bases left in between.

This chain links TRBV29-1 with TRBJ2-3, with 11 positions matching TRBD2. Germline values: CDR1 SQVTM, CDR2 ANQGSEA. The CDR3 consists of 16 residues. With V trimmed by 7 bases and J by 3 bases, 12 bases remained unmatched. The CDR3 region has the DNA TGCAGCGCCCCAGACTTAGCGGGGGGGCGGACAGATACGCAGTATTTT. Protein product: CSAPDLAGGRTDTQYF.

This clonotype was seen repeatedly, ten times or more. The rearrangement joins TRBV4-1 to TRBJ2-7; D may be TRBD2 (7 bases). Germline CDR1 MGHRA, CDR2 YSYEKL. Deletions cut 1 base from V and 7 bases from J, with 20 bases between. This CDR3 is 16 amino acids long. This CDR3 reads CASSQGPRVGGLEQYF. The CDR3 DNA is TGCGCCAGCAGCCAAGGCCCCCGTGTGGGGGGGCTAGAGCAGTACTTC.

The rearrangement joins TRBV20-1 to TRBJ2-3, with D unclear. Trimming removed 2 bases from V and 4 bases from J, with 13 bases in between. CDR1 DFQATT and CDR2 SNEGSKA come from the germline V gene (reference sequence). CDR3 length: 14 amino acids. CDR3 amino acids: CSARNTLRADTQYF. In nucleotides, the CDR3 is TGCAGTGCTAGAAACACCCTCCGGGCAGATACGCAGTATTTT.

This chain connects TRBV7-2 to TRBJ2-7; 9 bases map to TRBD1. Losses at the gene ends were 5 bases for V and 0 bases for J; bases not matched to a gene: 8. CDR1 and CDR2 from the germline V gene are SGHTA and FQGNSA. The CDR3 sequence is 16 residues long. As DNA, the CDR3 is TGTGCCAGCAGCCCAGGACAGGGGAGGAGCTCCTACGAGCAGTACTTC. Encoded protein: CASSPGQGRSSYEQYF.